The 21 T cell receptor beta chains in this list originate from one sample, sequenced in a study of T cell responses to AZD1222 COVID-19 vaccine. Assay: immunoSEQ multiplex PCR; the TCRdb copy retains only in-frame clones and omits some. The data show some 130,000 clones, over 75% seen once. The source was peripheral blood, collected on day 0 of AZD1222 vaccination. The receptors here all came from an adult in good health.

The count of this clone is one. The gene calls are TRBV5-6 and TRBJ2-1; no clear D gene. The CDR3 sequence is 12 residues long. CDR1 is SGHDT and CDR2 is YYEEEE in the germline V gene. V lost 0 bases, J lost 8 bases, and 6 bases lay in between. The chain's CDR3 is CASSLGMYEQFF. CDR3 DNA sequence: TGTGCCAGCAGCTTGGGGATGTATGAGCAGTTCTTC. Full variable domain (outside the CDR3, taken from reference TRBV5-6 and TRBJ2-1): DAGVTQSPTHLIKTRGQQVTLRCSPKSGHDTVSWYQQALGQGPQFIFQYYEEEERQRGNFPDRFSGHQFPNYSSELNVNALLLGDSALYLCASSLGMYEQFFGPGTRLTVL.

This chain uses TRBV7-3 with TRBJ2-1; 15 nucleotides agree with TRBD2. The germline V gene has CDR1 SGHTA and CDR2 FQGTGA. This CDR3 has 16 amino acids. V lost 5 bases to trimming and J lost 8 bases; unmatched junction nucleotides: 7. In DNA form, the CDR3 reads TGTGCCAGCAGCGATAGCTGGACTAGCGGGAGGGATGAGCAGTTCTTC. This translates into CASSDSWTSGRDEQFF.

The DNA of the CDR3 is TGTGCCAGCAGGGCCAGCAACTACGAGCAGTACTTC. Residues: CASRASNYEQYF. The V gene is TRBV7-9, the J gene TRBJ2-7; D call uncertain. The CDR3 covers 12 residues. Between the trimmed V and J ends, which lost 6 bases and 3 bases, there was a span of 9 bases. Germline CDR1 SEHNR, CDR2 FQNEAQ (reference sequence).

This chain links TRBV10-3 with TRBJ2-7; perhaps D is TRBD1 or TRBD2 (5 bases each). Trimming removed 8 bases from V and 5 bases from J, with 19 bases in between. CDR1 and CDR2 from the germline V gene are ENHRY and SYGVKD. This CDR3 is 14 amino acids long. The CDR3 DNA reads as TGTGCCATCGGCGGCCGGGACGCCGGGGACGAGCAGTACTTC. Its protein product is CAIGGRDAGDEQYF.

The CDR3 loop reads CASSYSGHQETQYF. The CDR3 coding sequence is TGTGCCAGCAGTTACTCCGGACACCAAGAGACCCAGTACTTC. The chain recombines TRBV6-6 with TRBJ2-5; D gene ambiguous. The length of the CDR3 is 14 residues. Trimming stripped 0 bases from V and 0 bases from J, with 5 bases between. CDR1 is MNHNY and CDR2 is SVGAGI in the germline V gene (reference sequence).

A single count supports this clone. This sequence joins TRBV5-1 and TRBJ2-7; TRBD2 might be the D (5 bases). In germline, CDR1 is SGHRS, CDR2 YFSETQ. The CDR3 contains 14 residues. V was clipped by 0 bases and J by 4 bases, with 11 bases between them. This chain's CDR3 is CASSLAPDFYEQYF. The CDR3 DNA reads TGCGCCAGCAGCTTGGCCCCGGACTTTTACGAGCAGTACTTC.

The chain carries TRBV29-1 and TRBJ1-1; D uncertain. Deletions cut 5 bases from V and 1 base from J, with 8 bases between. The germline CDR1 and CDR2 sequences are SQVTM and ANQGSEA. The CDR3 is made up of 12 amino acids. CDR3 loop: CSVLTGNTEAFF. CDR3 coding DNA: TGCAGCGTTCTCACTGGGAACACTGAAGCTTTCTTT.

The CDR3 coding sequence is TGTGCCAGCTCACCAGCTGAGACGTCAGCGCAGTATTTT. This gives the protein CASSPAETSAQYF. This chain links TRBV18 with TRBJ2-3; D not certain. Trimming left V 2 bases short and J 10 bases short, with 13 bases between. The CDR3 runs to 13 residues. Germline V gene lookup returns CDR1 KGHSH and CDR2 LQKENI.

The rearrangement links TRBV25-1 to TRBJ2-5, with D hard to call. Per the germline V gene, CDR1 is MGHDK and CDR2 is SYGVNS. CDR3 length: 11 amino acids. V was cut by 3 bases and J by 7 bases, with 6 bases left in between. CDR3 residues: CASSESGTQYF. The DNA of the CDR3 is TGTGCCAGCAGTGAGAGTGGGACCCAGTACTTC.

Only a few counts were recorded for this clone. The rearrangement links TRBV6-1 to TRBJ2-2; no clear D gene. From germline, CDR1 is MNHNS and CDR2 SASEGT. The V and J ends lost 4 bases and 4 bases respectively, with 13 bases between them. CDR3 length equals 15 residues. The DNA of the CDR3 is TGTGCCAGCAGTGGATCTCTTAGGGTCACCGGGGAGCTGTTTTTT. This codes for CASSGSLRVTGELFF.

This clone was recorded once. The rearrangement uses TRBV5-1 and TRBJ1-4; the D is unclear. The length of the CDR3 is 14 residues. Trimming pared 2 bases from V and 6 bases from J, leaving 11 bases between. CDR1 is SGHRS and CDR2 is YFSETQ in the germline V gene. CDR3 coding DNA: TGCGCCAGCAGCTTCGGGGTGCCAGATGAAAAACTGTTTTTT. Translating gives CASSFGVPDEKLFF.

The DNA of the CDR3 is TGTGCCAGCAGCCCCCGTGGTAGCGGGAACACCGGGGAGCTGTTTTTT. This codes for CASSPRGSGNTGELFF. The chain employs TRBV7-8 and TRBJ2-2, with D tentatively TRBD2 (6 bases). Trimming removed 5 bases from V and 1 base from J, with 14 bases in between. Germline V gives CDR1 SGHVS, CDR2 FQNEAQ. The CDR3 loop spans 16 amino acids.

V gene TRBV9 combines with J gene TRBJ2-3; 8 positions agree with TRBD2. CDR3 length: 17 amino acids. The germline CDR1 and CDR2 sequences are SGDLS and YYNGEE. J lost 1 base, V lost 0 bases, and 7 bases had no gene match. CDR3 nucleotide sequence: TGTGCCAGCAGCGTAGCTACGGGGGGGCGGGGCACAGATACGCAGTATTTT. Its protein product is CASSVATGGRGTDTQYF.

The chain is built from TRBV6-5 and TRBJ1-1, with D unresolved. Germline CDR1 MNHEY, CDR2 SVGAGI. V lost 2 bases and J 5 bases, leaving 12 bases between the germline ends. This CDR3 contains 14 residues. CDR3 loop: CASSYRGAGTEAFF. The CDR3, as DNA: TGTGCCAGCAGTTACCGGGGAGCCGGGACTGAAGCTTTCTTT.

This clone was detected only once. V gene TRBV29-1 combines with J gene TRBJ2-2; D possibly corresponds to TRBD2 (5 bases). CDR1 is SQVTM and CDR2 is ANQGSEA in the germline V gene. The CDR3 sequence is 11 residues long. Deletions cut 4 bases from V and 6 bases from J, with 6 bases between. CDR3 in DNA: TGCAGCGTTGCTAGCCCCGGGGAGCTGTTTTTT. This encodes CSVASPGELFF.

The V call is TRBV6-5, the J call TRBJ1-1, with D unresolved. V was clipped by 8 bases and J by 5 bases, with 15 bases between them. Germline V gene lookup returns CDR1 MNHEY and CDR2 SVGAGI. The CDR3 contains 13 residues. CDR3 DNA: TGTGCCAGCGGGAGAGGACGTCAAACTGAAGCTTTCTTT. Translation gives CASGRGRQTEAFF.

In nucleotides, the CDR3 is TGCGCCAGCAGCCAGATCAGGGGGCCTGGAAACACCATATATTTT. It codes for CASSQIRGPGNTIYF. This rearrangement joins TRBV4-3 to TRBJ1-3, with TRBD1 matching 8 bases. This CDR3 has 15 amino acids. With V trimmed by 3 bases and J by 2 bases, 3 bases remained unmatched. CDR1 and CDR2 (germline): LGHNA, YSLEER.

This chain uses TRBV19 with TRBJ1-3; D call uncertain. The V end lost 5 bases, the J end lost 8 bases, and 7 bases lay between the germline ends. The CDR3 has 11 amino acids. Looked up from germline, CDR1 is LNHDA and CDR2 is SQIVND (reference sequence). The CDR3 reads CASSLVDTIYF. Written as DNA, the CDR3 is TGTGCCAGTAGTTTGGTAGACACCATATATTTT.

This clone was observed a handful of times. This chain joins TRBV5-1 and TRBJ1-6; 9 bases line up with TRBD1. The CDR3 loop spans 15 amino acids. Germline CDR1 is SGHRS and CDR2 is YFSETQ. V was pared by 2 bases and J by 4 bases, with 1 base of the junction left unmatched. The CDR3 DNA reads TGCGCCAGCAGCTTCGGACAGGGGTATAATTCACCCCTCCACTTT. This translates into CASSFGQGYNSPLHF.

This clone was counted between two and nine times. The chain has TRBV9 and TRBJ2-1; D perhaps matches TRBD2 (5 bases). Trimming stripped 3 bases from V and 2 bases from J, with 15 bases between. The V gene's germline CDR1 is SGDLS and CDR2 YYNGEE. This CDR3 has 16 residues. The CDR3 loop reads CASSAHDSDPYNEQFF. The CDR3 coding sequence is TGTGCCAGCAGCGCCCACGATAGCGACCCCTACAATGAGCAGTTCTTC. Full variable domain (outside the CDR3, taken from reference TRBV9 and TRBJ2-1): DSGVTQTPKHLITATGQRVTLRCSPRSGDLSVYWYQQSLDQGLQFLIQYYNGEERAKGNILERFSAQQFPDLHSELNLSSLELGDSALYFCASSAHDSDPYNEQFFGPGTRLTVL.

The chain links TRBV19 to TRBJ2-7; D is ambiguous. The germline V and J ends were trimmed by 1 base and 5 bases, with 9 bases remaining between them. Germline CDR1 LNHDA, CDR2 SQIVND (reference sequence). This CDR3 spans 13 amino acids. CDR3 coding DNA: TGTGCCAGTAGTATAGTACCGGATCACGAGCAGTACTTC. Translated: CASSIVPDHEQYF.